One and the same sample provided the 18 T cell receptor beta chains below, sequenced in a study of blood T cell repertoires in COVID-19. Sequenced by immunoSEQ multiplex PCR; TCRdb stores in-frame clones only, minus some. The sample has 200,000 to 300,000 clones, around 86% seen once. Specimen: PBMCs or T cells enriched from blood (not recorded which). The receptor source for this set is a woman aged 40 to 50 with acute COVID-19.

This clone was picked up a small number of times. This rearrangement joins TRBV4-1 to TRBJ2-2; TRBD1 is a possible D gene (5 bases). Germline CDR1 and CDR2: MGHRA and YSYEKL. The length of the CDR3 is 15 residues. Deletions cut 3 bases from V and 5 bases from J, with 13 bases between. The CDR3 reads CASSQWQGKTGELFF. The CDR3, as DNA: TGCGCCAGCAGCCAGTGGCAGGGCAAAACCGGGGAGCTGTTTTTT.

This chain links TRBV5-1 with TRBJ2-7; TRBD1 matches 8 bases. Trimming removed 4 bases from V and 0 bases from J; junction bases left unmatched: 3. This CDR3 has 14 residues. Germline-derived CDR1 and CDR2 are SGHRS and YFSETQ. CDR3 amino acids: CASSRDRTSYEQYF. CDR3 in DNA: TGCGCCAGCAGCCGGGACAGGACCTCCTACGAGCAGTACTTC.

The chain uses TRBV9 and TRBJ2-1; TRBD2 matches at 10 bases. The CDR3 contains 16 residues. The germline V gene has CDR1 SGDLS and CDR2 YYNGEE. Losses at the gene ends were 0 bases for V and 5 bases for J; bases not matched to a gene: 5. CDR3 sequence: CASSVGPSGRDNEQFF. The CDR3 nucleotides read TGTGCCAGCAGCGTAGGCCCCAGCGGGAGGGACAATGAGCAGTTCTTC.

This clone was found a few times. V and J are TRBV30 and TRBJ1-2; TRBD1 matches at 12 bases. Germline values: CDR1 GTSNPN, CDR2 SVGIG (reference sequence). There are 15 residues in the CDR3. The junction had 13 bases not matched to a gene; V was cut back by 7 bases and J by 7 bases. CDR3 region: CALFRDRGRVGGYTF. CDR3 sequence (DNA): TGTGCCTTATTTAGGGACAGGGGGCGTGTAGGTGGCTACACCTTC.

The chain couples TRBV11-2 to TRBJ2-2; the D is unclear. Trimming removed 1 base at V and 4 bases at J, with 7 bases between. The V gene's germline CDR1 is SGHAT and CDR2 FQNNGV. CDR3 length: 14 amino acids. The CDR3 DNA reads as TGTGCCAGCAGCTTAGGACTTTTCACCGGGGAGCTGTTTTTT. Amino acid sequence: CASSLGLFTGELFF.

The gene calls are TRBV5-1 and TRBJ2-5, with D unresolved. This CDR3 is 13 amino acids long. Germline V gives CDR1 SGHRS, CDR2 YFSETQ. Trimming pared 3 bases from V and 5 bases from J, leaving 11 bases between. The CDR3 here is CASSSSTGETQYF. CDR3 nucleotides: TGCGCCAGCAGCTCTTCGACTGGGGAGACCCAGTACTTC.

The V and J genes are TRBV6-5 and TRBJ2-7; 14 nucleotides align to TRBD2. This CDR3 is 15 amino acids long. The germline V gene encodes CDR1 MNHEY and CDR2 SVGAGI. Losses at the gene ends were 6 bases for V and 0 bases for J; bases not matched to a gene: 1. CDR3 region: CASRGLAGASYEQYF. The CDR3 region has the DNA TGTGCCAGCAGGGGACTAGCGGGGGCCTCCTACGAGCAGTACTTC.

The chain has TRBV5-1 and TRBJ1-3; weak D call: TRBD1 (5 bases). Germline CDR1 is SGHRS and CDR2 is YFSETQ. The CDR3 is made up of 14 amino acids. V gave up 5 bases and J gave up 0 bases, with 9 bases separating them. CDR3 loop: CASRAQGSGNTIYF. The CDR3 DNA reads TGCGCCAGCAGGGCCCAGGGCTCTGGAAACACCATATATTTT.

CDR3 in DNA: TGTGCCAGCAGCCAATTGGGGGCTGGGGGTACTGAAGCTTTCTTT. This gives the protein CASSQLGAGGTEAFF. The chain couples TRBV9 to TRBJ1-1, with D perhaps TRBD1 (6 bases). The V end lost 4 bases, the J end lost 5 bases, and 18 bases lay between the germline ends. This CDR3 spans 15 amino acids. CDR1 SGDLS and CDR2 YYNGEE come from the germline V gene.

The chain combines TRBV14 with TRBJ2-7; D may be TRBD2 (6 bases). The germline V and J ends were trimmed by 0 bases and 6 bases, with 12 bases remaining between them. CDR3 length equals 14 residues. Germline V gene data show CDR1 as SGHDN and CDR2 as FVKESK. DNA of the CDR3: TGTGCCAGCAGCCAAGAGTCGGGAGAGCCCGAGCAGTACTTC. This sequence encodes CASSQESGEPEQYF.

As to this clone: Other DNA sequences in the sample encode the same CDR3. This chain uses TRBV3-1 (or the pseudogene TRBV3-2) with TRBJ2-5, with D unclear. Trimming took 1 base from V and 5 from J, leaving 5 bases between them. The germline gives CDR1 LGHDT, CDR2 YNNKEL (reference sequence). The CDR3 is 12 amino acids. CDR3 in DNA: TGTGCCAGCAGCCAAGCCGGGGAGACCCAGTACTTC. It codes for CASSQAGETQYF.

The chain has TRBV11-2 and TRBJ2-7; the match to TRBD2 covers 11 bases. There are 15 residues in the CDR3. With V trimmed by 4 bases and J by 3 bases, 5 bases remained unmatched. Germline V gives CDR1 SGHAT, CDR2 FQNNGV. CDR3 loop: CASSWTSGLFYEQYF. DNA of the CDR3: TGTGCCAGCAGCTGGACTAGCGGGCTTTTCTACGAGCAGTACTTC.

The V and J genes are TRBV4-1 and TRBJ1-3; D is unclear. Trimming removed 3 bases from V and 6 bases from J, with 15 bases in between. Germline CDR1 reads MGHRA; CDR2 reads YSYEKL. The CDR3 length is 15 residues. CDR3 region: CASSHGSRLENTIYF. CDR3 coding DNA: TGCGCCAGCAGCCACGGGAGTCGTCTCGAAAACACCATATATTTT.

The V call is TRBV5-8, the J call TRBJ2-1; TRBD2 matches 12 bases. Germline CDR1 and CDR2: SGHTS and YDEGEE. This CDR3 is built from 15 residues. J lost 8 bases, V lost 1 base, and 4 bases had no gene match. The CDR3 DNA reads TGTGCCAGCAGCTTGTGGCTAGCGGGAGGGGATGAGCAGTTCTTC. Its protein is CASSLWLAGGDEQFF.

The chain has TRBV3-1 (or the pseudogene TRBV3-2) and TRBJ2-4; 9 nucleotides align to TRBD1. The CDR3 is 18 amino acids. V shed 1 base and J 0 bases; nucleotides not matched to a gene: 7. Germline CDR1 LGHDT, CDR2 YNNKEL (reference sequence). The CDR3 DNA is TGTGCCAGCAGCCAAGTGGGACAGGGCGCTTTAGCCAAAAACATTCAGTACTTC. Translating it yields CASSQVGQGALAKNIQYF.

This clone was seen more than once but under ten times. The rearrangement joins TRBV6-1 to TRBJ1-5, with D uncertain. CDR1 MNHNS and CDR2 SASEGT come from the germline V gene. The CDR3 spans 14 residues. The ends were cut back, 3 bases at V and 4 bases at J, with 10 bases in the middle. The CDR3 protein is CASSDWARNQPQHF. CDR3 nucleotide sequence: TGTGCCAGCAGTGATTGGGCCCGAAATCAGCCCCAGCATTTT.

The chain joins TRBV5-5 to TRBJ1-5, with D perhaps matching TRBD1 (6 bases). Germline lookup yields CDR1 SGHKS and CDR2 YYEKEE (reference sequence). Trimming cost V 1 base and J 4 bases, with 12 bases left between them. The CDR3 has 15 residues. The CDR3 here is CASSLRLDSNQPQHF. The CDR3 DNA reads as TGTGCCAGCAGCTTGAGGCTGGACAGTAATCAGCCCCAGCATTTT. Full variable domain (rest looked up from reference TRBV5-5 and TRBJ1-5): DAGVTQSPTHLIKTRGQQVTLRCSPISGHKSVSWYQQVLGQGPQFIFQYYEKEERGRGNFPDRFSARQFPNYSSELNVNALLLGDSALYLCASSLRLDSNQPQHFGDGTRLSIL.

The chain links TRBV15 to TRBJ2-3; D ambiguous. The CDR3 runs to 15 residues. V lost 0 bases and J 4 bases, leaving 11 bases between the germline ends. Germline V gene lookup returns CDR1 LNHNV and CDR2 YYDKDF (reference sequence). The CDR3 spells CATSRDTTGADTQYF. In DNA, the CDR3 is TGTGCCACCAGCAGAGATACTACCGGCGCAGATACGCAGTATTTT.